This TCR beta chain appears in the sequencing data of a study of shared clonotypes between healthy human individuals. Background on the study: A donor's plate count was three for CD4 naive and three for CD4 memory; CD8 naive had two and CD8 memory one.

The CDR3 runs to 15 residues. The V segment lost 3 bases and the J segment 2 bases; nucleotides outside the gene matches: 4. Germline V CDR1 and CDR2: MDHEN, SYDVKM. Several immunoSEQ plates received, in even portions, the genomic DNA of each subset. The authors' processing: In the immunoSEQ data, sequences were junction-only and lacked quality scores, so filtering differed. Assay used: immunoSEQ multiplex PCR; TCRdb lists only in-frame clones, some missing. V and J calls and clone size are given by that table; D and trimming were obtained from the DNA. The sample holds 2 million to 2.5 million clones, 92% seen once.

The chain uses TRBV28 and TRBJ2-7, with TRBD1 matching 10 bases. The receptor's source is a man younger than 30 in good health. Some clones in this sample may be carry-over from other donors' samples. Sequencing was done on a sample of naive CD4+ T cells from PBMCs. As to subset: CD45RA+ positively selected. CDR3 protein: CASSLMGTGAYEQYF. CDR3 bases: TGTGCCAGCAGTTTGATGGGGACAGGGGCCTACGAGCAGTACTTC.